Presented here are 17 T cell receptor beta chains from one specimen sequenced in a study of T-cell reconstitution after alpha-beta-depleted transplantation in children. The authors prepared the TCRbeta library with unique molecular identifiers. MiXCR, run by TCRdb on the PCR reads, gives a single entry per CDR3 protein. The sample consists of about 540,000 distinct CDR3 sequences, about a sixth of them appearing once. This material consisted of PBMCs from the stem cell graft donor, taken from the stem cell graft. These receptors were collected from a human donor who donated a stem cell graft to a child with acute lymphoblastic leukemia.

This clonotype has more than one count but fewer than ten. This chain uses TRBV7-9 with TRBJ2-1; D not certain. V was clipped by 8 bases and J by 3 bases, with 17 bases between them. Germline V lookup: CDR1 SEHNR, CDR2 FQNEAQ (reference sequence). CDR3 length: 15 residues. The CDR3 DNA is TGTGCCAGCTCACTTGGGGTTTCGGGCTACAATGAGCAGTTCTTC. It specifies CASSLGVSGYNEQFF.

This clonotype was counted many times. The rearrangement joins TRBV12-3 or TRBV12-4 to TRBJ1-5, with 7 nucleotides matching TRBD1. The CDR3 is made up of 14 amino acids. Trimming took 3 bases from V and 3 from J; bases not matched to a gene: 2. The CDR3 region has the DNA TGTGCCAGCAGTTTGGGACAGAACAATCAGCCCCAGCATTTT. Its translation: CASSLGQNNQPQHF.

This clonotype has a handful of counts. The chain carries TRBV7-9 and TRBJ1-5, with unresolved D. The germline V gene encodes CDR1 SEHNR and CDR2 FQNEAQ (reference sequence). Trimming took off 3 bases at V and 0 bases at J, with 15 bases between the two ends. The CDR3 is 17 residues long. The DNA for the CDR3 is TGTGCCAGCAGCTTGCACCCGGGTCACCATAGCAATCAGCCCCAGCATTTT. Translation gives CASSLHPGHHSNQPQHF.

A few counts support this clonotype. The J gene is TRBJ2-1, the V gene TRBV12-3 or TRBV12-4; 11 bases agree with TRBD1. The CDR3 has 16 residues. The V and J ends lost 5 bases and 9 bases, in that order; junction bases with no gene match: 12. CDR3 nucleotide sequence: TGTGCCAGCAGTCGCCCCGGACAGGGGGCGAGGAGTGAGCAGTTCTTC. Protein product: CASSRPGQGARSEQFF.

The rearrangement links TRBV12-3 or TRBV12-4 to TRBJ1-5, with D perhaps matching TRBD1 (5 bases). CDR3 length: 14 amino acids. Trimming took off 7 bases at V and 3 bases at J, with 13 bases between the two ends. As DNA, the CDR3 is TGTGCCAGCACCCTGGGGGGTGACAATCAGCCCCAGCATTTT. Encoded protein: CASTLGGDNQPQHF.

There are a few counts of this clonotype. V and J are TRBV4-2 and TRBJ1-2; D may be TRBD1 (5 bases). Trimming left V 1 base short and J 0 bases short, with 15 bases between. This CDR3 region has 17 residues. Germline V gene sequence: CDR1 LGHNA, CDR2 YNFKEQ. The CDR3 sequence is CASSQGVGADANYGYTF. DNA of the CDR3: TGTGCCAGCAGCCAAGGAGTAGGGGCCGATGCTAACTATGGCTACACCTTC.

V usage is TRBV24-1 and J usage is TRBJ1-1; 8 nucleotides agree with TRBD1. Germline-derived CDR1 and CDR2 are KGHDR and SFDVKD. The CDR3 is 15 amino acids. Germline trimming cut 4 bases from V and 2 bases from J; bases unmatched to any gene: 5. The CDR3 is CATSETGAPNTEAFF. CDR3 DNA: TGTGCCACCAGTGAGACAGGGGCCCCTAACACTGAAGCTTTCTTT.

The J gene is TRBJ1-2, the V gene TRBV7-9; 8 positions match TRBD1. The germline CDR1 and CDR2 sequences are SEHNR and FQNEAQ (reference sequence). V was pared by 4 bases and J by 8 bases, with 9 bases of the junction left unmatched. The CDR3 sequence is 14 residues long. The CDR3 spells CASSSAGGEVGYTF. For the CDR3, the DNA is TGTGCCAGCAGCTCGGCAGGGGGCGAGGTCGGCTACACCTTC.

The chain combines TRBV5-1 with TRBJ2-1; TRBD2 aligns across 14 bases. J was trimmed by 0 bases and V by 3 bases; bases with no gene match: 8. Per germline, CDR1 SGHRS and CDR2 YFSETQ. The CDR3 loop spans 19 amino acids. In DNA, the CDR3 is TGCGCCAGCAGCTCTGGACTAGCGGGAGGCAGGGGCTCCTACAATGAGCAGTTCTTC. Translating it yields CASSSGLAGGRGSYNEQFF.

CDR3 nucleotide sequence: TGTGCCAGCAGCGCCTCCTCCCCGGGGATTGAAGCTTTCTTT. Protein: CASSASSPGIEAFF. The V call is TRBV9, the J call TRBJ1-1; no clear D. Deletions cut 3 bases from V and 7 bases from J, with 16 bases between. The CDR3 loop spans 14 amino acids. Germline loops: CDR1 SGDLS, CDR2 YYNGEE.

This clonotype was seen a few times. V is TRBV5-1 and J is TRBJ1-2, with TRBD1 as a possible D gene (6 bases). Between the trimmed V and J ends, which lost 3 bases and 4 bases, there was a span of 16 bases. This CDR3 comprises 15 residues. Germline CDR1 reads SGHRS; CDR2 reads YFSETQ. CDR3 sequence reads: CASSSPSGGRYGYTF. For the CDR3, the DNA is TGCGCCAGCAGCTCCCCCTCGGGGGGCCGCTATGGCTACACCTTC.

The sample holds a few counts of this clonotype. The chain joins TRBV6-2 or TRBV6-3 to TRBJ2-1, with D tentatively TRBD2 (5 bases). Trimming took off 2 bases at V and 6 bases at J, with 17 bases between the two ends. CDR1 and CDR2 from the germline V gene are MNHEY and SVGEGT. The CDR3 has 16 amino acids. The CDR3 is CASSYRARELGNEQFF. The CDR3, as DNA: TGTGCCAGCAGTTACCGAGCTAGGGAGCTGGGCAATGAGCAGTTCTTC.

This clonotype has only a few counts. This chain joins TRBV6-5 and TRBJ1-1; 12 bases match TRBD1. V was pared by 1 base and J by 11 bases, with 5 bases of the junction left unmatched. The CDR3 runs 14 residues. Germline CDR1 and CDR2: MNHEY and SVGAGI. DNA of the CDR3: TGTGCCAGCAGTTACTTTGGGACAGGGGGCTCGGCTTTCTTT. It specifies CASSYFGTGGSAFF.

The chain has TRBV27 and TRBJ2-5, with D perhaps matching TRBD2 (6 bases). V lost 9 bases and J lost 0, with 17 bases in between. This CDR3 region has 15 residues. Germline V gives CDR1 MNHEY, CDR2 SMNVEV (reference sequence). CDR3 sequence: CASHTGTGYQETQYF. CDR3 bases: TGTGCCAGTCATACCGGGACTGGGTACCAAGAGACCCAGTACTTC.

This clonotype showed up just a few times. This chain links TRBV20-1 with TRBJ1-2; D is unclear. The CDR3 runs 11 residues. Germline CDR1 is DFQATT and CDR2 is SNEGSKA (reference sequence). V dropped 3 bases and J dropped 8 bases, with 10 bases sitting between them. As DNA, the CDR3 is TGCAGTGCTAGTCGGAGAAGGGGCTACACCTTC. Protein: CSASRRRGYTF.

The CDR3 bases are TGCAGTGCTAGCGAAGGGCTGAACACTGAAGCTTTCTTT. Protein: CSASEGLNTEAFF. The rearrangement links TRBV20-1 to TRBJ1-1; D gene ambiguous. The CDR3 is 13 amino acids. CDR1 is DFQATT, CDR2 SNEGSKA, per germline (reference sequence). The V and J ends lost 3 bases and 0 bases respectively, with 8 bases between them.

The chain is built from TRBV6-1 and TRBJ1-2, with a tentative D call TRBD1 (5 bases). The CDR3 contains 14 residues. Germline CDR1 is MNHNS and CDR2 is SASEGT. The germline V and J ends were trimmed by 7 bases and 8 bases, with 20 bases remaining between them. The CDR3 DNA reads as TGTGCCAGCAAGGACTCGGGGGACCGGAGCGGCTACACCTTC. Translated: CASKDSGDRSGYTF.